One and the same sample provided the 11 T cell receptor beta chains below, sequenced in a study of shared clonotypes between healthy human individuals. CD45RO-negative, CCR7-selected cells formed the naive CD8 fraction, which excluded terminally differentiated effector memory CD45RA+ cells. Method: immunoSEQ multiplex PCR; TCRdb's copy keeps in-frame clones and lacks some. Of 2 million to 2.5 million clones in the sample, about 95% were seen once. Sequencing used naive CD8+ T cells sorted from blood. These receptors originate from a man aged 18 to 35 in good health.

Concerning this clone: This CDR3 is also generated by other DNA sequences in the sample. CDR3 nucleotides: TGTGCCAGCAGCGTAGGAACTAGCGGCCACACAGATACGCAGTATTTT. Its translation is CASSVGTSGHTDTQYF. The chain uses TRBV9 and TRBJ2-3; 8 bases agree with TRBD2. The junction had 5 bases not matched to a gene; V was cut back by 0 bases and J by 2 bases. Looked up from germline, CDR1 is SGDLS and CDR2 is YYNGEE. This CDR3 contains 16 residues.

This clone was detected once. This CDR3 reads CASRSQGNTGELFF. As DNA, the CDR3 is TGTGCCAGCAGATCCCAGGGGAACACCGGGGAGCTGTTTTTT. The chain joins TRBV13 to TRBJ2-2; TRBD1 is a possible D gene (5 bases). This CDR3 comprises 14 residues. In germline, CDR1 is PRHDT, CDR2 FYEKMQ (reference sequence). With 6 bases removed from V and 1 base from J, the gap between germline ends came to 9 bases.

This clone was found a few times. The CDR3 sequence: CSVKGQAEAFF. The CDR3 coding sequence is TGCAGCGTGAAGGGACAGGCTGAAGCTTTCTTT. The chain links TRBV29-1 to TRBJ1-1, with 8 bases fitting TRBD1. The V segment lost 6 bases and the J segment 6 bases; nucleotides outside the gene matches: 3. CDR3 length: 11 residues. Germline CDR1 SQVTM, CDR2 ANQGSEA.

The V gene is TRBV10-3, the J gene TRBJ1-1; 10 nucleotides match TRBD1. The ends lost 5 bases at V and 0 bases at J; junction bases unmatched: 9. CDR3 length: 17 residues. CDR1 ENHRY and CDR2 SYGVKD come from the germline V gene. The chain's CDR3 is CAISRTGGAGMNTEAFF. In DNA form, the CDR3 reads TGTGCCATCAGTCGGACAGGGGGTGCCGGTATGAACACTGAAGCTTTCTTT.

The chain uses TRBV30 and TRBJ1-1, with TRBD1 as a possible D gene (6 bases). Germline-derived CDR1 and CDR2 are GTSNPN and SVGIG (reference sequence). Trimming removed 4 bases at V and 4 bases at J, with 13 bases between. The CDR3 runs 13 residues. The CDR3 DNA sequence: TGTGCCTGGACCACAGGGATAGCCACTGAAGCTTTCTTT. Translated: CAWTTGIATEAFF. The full variable domain, with the rest looked up from reference TRBV30 and TRBJ1-1, is SQTIHQWPATLVQPVGSPLSLECTVEGTSNPNLYWYRQAAGRGLQLLFYSVGIGQISSEVPQNLSASRPQDRQFILSSKKLLLSDSGFYLCAWTTGIATEAFFGQGTRLTVV.

Points on this clone: Other DNA sequences of this sample code for an identical CDR3. The rearrangement links TRBV6-5 to TRBJ2-1; D unclear. The germline V and J ends were trimmed by 0 bases and 0 bases, with 6 bases remaining between them. The CDR3 spans 15 residues. CDR1 and CDR2 from the germline V gene are MNHEY and SVGAGI. The CDR3 coding sequence is TGTGCCAGCAGTTACTCGGGGAACTCCTACAATGAGCAGTTCTTC. This codes for CASSYSGNSYNEQFF.

The chain has TRBV9 and TRBJ2-7, with 9 bases fitting TRBD2. The CDR3 has 17 amino acids. Germline trimming cut 2 bases from V and 5 bases from J; bases unmatched to any gene: 14. CDR1 is SGDLS and CDR2 is YYNGEE in the germline V gene. The CDR3 protein is CASSVGPHGGRANEQYF. The CDR3 DNA reads TGTGCCAGCAGCGTTGGGCCCCACGGCGGGAGGGCCAACGAGCAGTACTTC.

The J gene is TRBJ1-5, the V gene TRBV18, with D uncertain. CDR1 and CDR2 (germline): KGHSH, LQKENI. V was clipped by 2 bases and J by 7 bases, with 15 bases between them. The CDR3 is made up of 15 amino acids. CDR3 nucleotides: TGTGCCAGCTCACCAGAGCGGTTTCAAGGGCAGCCCCAGCATTTT. Translation gives CASSPERFQGQPQHF. The entire variable domain, with the rest obtained from reference TRBV18 and TRBJ1-5, is as follows: NAGVMQNPRHLVRRRGQEARLRCSPMKGHSHVYWYRQLPEEGLKFMVYLQKENIIDESGMPKERFSAEFPKEGPSILRIQQVVRGDSAAYFCASSPERFQGQPQHFGDGTRLSIL.

Turning to this clone: Other nucleotide sequences in the sample specify the same CDR3. This chain uses TRBV5-6 with TRBJ2-7; D is uncertain. From germline, CDR1 is SGHDT and CDR2 YYEEEE. Trimming cost V 0 bases and J 0 bases, with 4 bases left between them. The CDR3 loop spans 13 amino acids. This CDR3 reads CASSLGSSYEQYF. The DNA for the CDR3 is TGTGCCAGCAGCTTGGGGTCCTCCTACGAGCAGTACTTC. The whole variable domain, remainder taken from reference TRBV5-6 and TRBJ2-7, is DAGVTQSPTHLIKTRGQQVTLRCSPKSGHDTVSWYQQALGQGPQFIFQYYEEEERQRGNFPDRFSGHQFPNYSSELNVNALLLGDSALYLCASSLGSSYEQYFGPGTRLTVT.

The V call is TRBV7-9, the J call TRBJ1-5; D might be TRBD1 (5 bases). The V end lost 5 bases, the J end lost 0 bases, and 17 bases lay between the germline ends. Germline CDR1 SEHNR, CDR2 FQNEAQ (reference sequence). The CDR3 is 17 amino acids. CDR3 nucleotides: TGTGCCAGCAGCAGAGGACTCGGGGACTATAGCAATCAGCCCCAGCATTTT. It specifies CASSRGLGDYSNQPQHF. The full variable domain, in which reference TRBV7-9 and TRBJ1-5 provide the parts outside the CDR3, is DTGVSQNPRHKITKRGQNVTFRCDPISEHNRLYWYRQTLGQGPEFLTYFQNEAQLEKSRLLSDRFSAERPKGSFSTLEIQRTEQGDSAMYLCASSRGLGDYSNQPQHFGDGTRLSIL.

The chain is built from TRBV27 and TRBJ1-1, with D maybe TRBD1 (5 bases). Per germline, CDR1 MNHEY and CDR2 SMNVEV (reference sequence). With 0 bases removed from V and 4 bases from J, the gap between germline ends came to 12 bases. The CDR3 runs 15 residues. The CDR3: CASSLSRGGVTEAFF. As DNA, the CDR3 is TGTGCCAGCAGTTTATCGCGGGGAGGGGTCACTGAAGCTTTCTTT.